Below are 30 T cell receptor beta chains sequenced from a single sample in a study of regulatory T cells in long-lasting Graves disease. Arm-PCR of CDR3 regions and iRepertoire HTBI primers were the basis on which TCR beta libraries were built. TCRdb passed the multiplex PCR reads through MiXCR, listing each CDR3 protein once. The sample yields 420,000 or so distinct CDR3 sequences, 23% seen once. Time point reported: persistent/refractory GD, antithyroid drugs over 5 years with positive TRAb. RNA from PBMCs was the source of the TCR library. The specimen comprised peripheral blood mononuclear cells (PBMCs), sampled when the disease was refractory, from a patient treated with antithyroid drugs. The source is a female donor with Graves disease.

The chain joins TRBV6-5 to TRBJ2-7, with no clear D. The length of the CDR3 is 17 residues. V lost 0 bases and J 2 bases, leaving 17 bases between the germline ends. CDR1 is MNHEY and CDR2 is SVGAGI in the germline V gene. The CDR3: CASSYSIRETVTYEQYF. The CDR3 nucleotides are TGTGCCAGCAGTTACTCGATTCGTGAGACTGTAACCTACGAGCAGTACTTC.

This clonotype showed up many times. V usage is TRBV27 and J usage is TRBJ2-7, with TRBD2 as a possible D gene (5 bases). This CDR3 comprises 13 residues. Germline CDR1 and CDR2: MNHEY and SMNVEV (reference sequence). The V and J ends lost 10 bases and 0 bases respectively, with 13 bases between them. The CDR3 nucleotides read TGTGCCACCCGGGATTCTTCCTCCTACGAGCAGTACTTC. Translated, it gives CATRDSSSYEQYF.

The rearrangement links TRBV2 to TRBJ1-5; weak D call: TRBD1 (5 bases). V lost 6 bases and J lost 1, with 13 bases in between. The germline V gene encodes CDR1 SNHLY and CDR2 FYNNEI. CDR3 length: 15 amino acids. CDR3: CASRGERASNQPQHF. CDR3 nucleotides: TGTGCCAGCAGAGGGGAAAGGGCCAGCAATCAGCCCCAGCATTTT.

The chain combines TRBV4-1 with TRBJ2-5; D is perhaps TRBD1 (6 bases). CDR1 is MGHRA and CDR2 is YSYEKL in the germline V gene. The CDR3 contains 13 residues. V shed 2 bases and J shed 3 bases, with 7 bases lying between them. The CDR3 region is CASSQRQEETQYF. The CDR3 DNA is TGCGCCAGCAGCCAACGACAGGAAGAGACCCAGTACTTC.

This clonotype was counted between two and nine times. The chain uses TRBV7-9 and TRBJ2-5; D is ambiguous. Germline V gene data show CDR1 as SEHNR and CDR2 as FQNEAQ (reference sequence). The V and J ends lost 5 bases and 0 bases respectively, with 10 bases between them. The CDR3 loop spans 14 amino acids. For the CDR3, the DNA is TGTGCCAGCAGCCTCCTGGAGTACCAAGAGACCCAGTACTTC. This encodes CASSLLEYQETQYF.

This clonotype has at least ten counts. V usage is TRBV20-1 and J usage is TRBJ2-7, with D maybe TRBD2 (5 bases). V shed 6 bases and J shed 0 bases, with 15 bases lying between them. The CDR3 loop spans 14 amino acids. The germline V gene encodes CDR1 DFQATT and CDR2 SNEGSKA (reference sequence). The CDR3 is CSAVLEGRSYEQYF. Here the CDR3 DNA reads TGCAGTGCCGTTTTAGAGGGCCGCTCCTACGAGCAGTACTTC.

This clonotype was counted ten times or more. The chain recombines TRBV28 with TRBJ1-4; 9 bases line up with TRBD1. Looked up from germline, CDR1 is MDHEN and CDR2 is SYDVKM. With 4 bases clipped from V and 8 bases from J, the junction kept 8 bases outside the gene matches. The CDR3 has 15 residues. This CDR3 is CASSSAGTGLEKLFF. The DNA of the CDR3 is TGTGCCAGCAGTTCGGCCGGGACAGGGCTCGAAAAACTGTTTTTT.

The V call is TRBV6-1, the J call TRBJ1-3, with TRBD1 matching 7 bases. This CDR3 spans 16 amino acids. The germline V gene encodes CDR1 MNHNS and CDR2 SASEGT. Trimming cost V 6 bases and J 8 bases; bases outside gene matches: 16. The CDR3 region is CASSRTGDRARHTIYF. The CDR3 DNA reads TGTGCCAGCAGCCGAACAGGAGACAGGGCGCGACACACCATATATTTT.

This clonotype was observed a single time. The V gene is TRBV19, the J gene TRBJ1-1; weak D call: TRBD1 (5 bases). V lost 1 base to trimming and J lost 0 bases, with 9 bases between them. The CDR3 is 15 amino acids. The germline gives CDR1 LNHDA, CDR2 SQIVND (reference sequence). The CDR3, as DNA: TGTGCCAGTAGTATAGCGGGGGTTATGAACACTGAAGCTTTCTTT. It is translated as CASSIAGVMNTEAFF.

This clonotype was detected only once. The gene calls are TRBV6-9 and TRBJ2-1; D uncertain. The CDR3 contains 11 residues. Per the germline V gene, CDR1 is MNHGY and CDR2 is SVAAGI. The V end lost 3 bases, the J end lost 9 bases, and 6 bases lay between the germline ends. The CDR3: CASSYWVEQFF. For the CDR3, the DNA is TGTGCCAGCAGTTACTGGGTTGAGCAGTTCTTC.

In its sample, this clonotype was seen many times. V usage is TRBV12-3 or TRBV12-4 and J usage is TRBJ2-1; D is uncertain. The CDR3 is made up of 15 amino acids. The germline V and J ends were trimmed by 3 bases and 0 bases, with 9 bases remaining between them. CDR3: CASSFLTSSYNEQFF. The CDR3 DNA is TGTGCCAGCAGTTTCTTAACGAGCTCCTACAATGAGCAGTTCTTC.

The sample holds a few counts of this clonotype. The V and J genes are TRBV19 and TRBJ1-4; D may be TRBD1 (5 bases). The ends were cut back, 5 bases at V and 0 bases at J, with 13 bases in the middle. Germline values: CDR1 LNHDA, CDR2 SQIVND (reference sequence). The CDR3 consists of 16 residues. The CDR3 DNA reads TGTGCCAGTAGTCCGAGGGGCCGTGCAACTAATGAAAAACTGTTTTTT. Amino acids: CASSPRGRATNEKLFF.

The genes are TRBV28 and TRBJ2-5; D might be TRBD1 or TRBD2, each matching 5 bases. Germline V gene data show CDR1 as MDHEN and CDR2 as SYDVKM. The CDR3 is 14 residues long. The V end lost 7 bases, the J end lost 1 base, and 13 bases lay between the germline ends. The DNA for the CDR3 is TGTGCCAGCAACGAGTCCGGGGCCCAAGAGACCCAGTACTTC. It specifies CASNESGAQETQYF.

With respect to this clonotype: An end of the junction differs from the germline gene, which may be a read error. The V gene is TRBV6-5, the J gene TRBJ2-2; maybe TRBD1 (6 bases). The germline V gene encodes CDR1 MNHEY and CDR2 SVGAGI. This CDR3 is built from 14 residues. The CDR3 nucleotides read TGTGCCAGCAGTTACGACAGGAACGCCGGGGAGCTGTTTTTT. The encoded protein is CASSYDRNAGELFF.

The rearrangement uses TRBV14 and TRBJ2-7, with 11 bases matching TRBD2. J was trimmed by 2 bases and V by 3 bases; bases with no gene match: 6. Germline CDR1 SGHDN, CDR2 FVKESK. The CDR3 is 16 residues long. CDR3 in amino acids: CASSHWTSGFPYEQYF. CDR3 nucleotide sequence: TGTGCCAGCAGCCACTGGACTAGCGGGTTCCCCTACGAGCAGTACTTC.

About this clonotype: Compared with germline, one end of the junction differs, possibly owing to a read error. The chain couples TRBV6-5 to TRBJ2-2; 7 positions agree with TRBD2. This CDR3 has 16 amino acids. Germline values: CDR1 MNHEY, CDR2 SVGAGI. CDR3 nucleotides: TGTGCCAGCAGTTACGGGGGGGTGACGAACGCCGGGGAGCTGTTTTTT. It translates to CASSYGGVTNAGELFF.

This clonotype was detected only a few times. The chain carries TRBV28 and TRBJ2-7; D is possibly TRBD2 (6 bases). The ends were cut back, 3 bases at V and 6 bases at J, with 12 bases in the middle. The CDR3 length is 13 residues. Germline values: CDR1 MDHEN, CDR2 SYDVKM. The CDR3 region has the DNA TGTGCCAGCAGTTTTGGGGGAGGAGGCGAGCAGTACTTC. The encoded protein is CASSFGGGGEQYF.

This clonotype was seen ten or more times. The V gene is TRBV28, the J gene TRBJ2-7, with 7 bases that match TRBD2. Germline CDR1 is MDHEN and CDR2 is SYDVKM. There are 15 residues in the CDR3. V shed 6 bases, J shed 0 bases, and the junction held 8 bases outside the gene matches. Here the CDR3 reads CASSTRLAGSYEQYF. CDR3 bases: TGTGCCAGCAGCACTAGACTAGCTGGCTCCTACGAGCAGTACTTC.

This clonotype was recorded many times. The V gene is TRBV2, the J gene TRBJ1-5, with a possible D match to TRBD1 (6 bases). The CDR3 runs to 14 residues. V gave up 4 bases and J gave up 2 bases, with 9 bases separating them. CDR1 is SNHLY, CDR2 FYNNEI, per germline. The CDR3 is CASSAEGGNQPQHF. In nucleotides, the CDR3 is TGTGCCAGCAGTGCAGAGGGGGGCAATCAGCCCCAGCATTTT.

The V and J genes are TRBV19 and TRBJ1-1; D might be TRBD1 (6 bases). Germline CDR1 is LNHDA and CDR2 is SQIVND (reference sequence). Trimming left V 9 bases short and J 1 base short, with 12 bases between. The CDR3 sequence is 13 residues long. The CDR3 loop is CASSYRENTEAFF. The CDR3 nucleotides are TGTGCCAGCAGTTACAGGGAGAACACTGAAGCTTTCTTT.

This clonotype was recorded a few times. This chain's CDR3 is CASSLSGSPAFEQFF. The CDR3 DNA sequence: TGTGCCAGCAGTCTTAGCGGGAGTCCAGCTTTTGAGCAGTTCTTC. V is TRBV12-3 or TRBV12-4 and J is TRBJ2-1, with TRBD2 matching over 9 bases. The V gene end was trimmed by 5 bases and the J gene end by 9 bases; junction bases not matched to a gene: 11. CDR3 length: 15 amino acids.

The chain carries TRBV7-8 and TRBJ1-1; D remains ambiguous. Germline V gives CDR1 SGHVS, CDR2 FQNEAQ. This CDR3 is built from 11 residues. Trimming shortened V by 5 bases and J by 4 bases, and 5 bases separated the two germline ends. CDR3 residues: CASSTATEAFF. The CDR3 nucleotides read TGTGCCAGCAGCACCGCCACTGAAGCTTTCTTT.

This clonotype was recorded many times. The genes are TRBV9 and TRBJ2-7, with 9 bases aligning to TRBD2. V gave up 0 bases and J gave up 6 bases; unmatched junction bases: 4. The CDR3 sequence is 14 residues long. Germline values: CDR1 SGDLS, CDR2 YYNGEE. The CDR3 bases are TGTGCCAGCAGCGTAGACGCGGGAGGGCGCGAGCAGTACTTC. Amino acid sequence: CASSVDAGGREQYF.

V is TRBV10-3 and J is TRBJ1-2; 9 nucleotides line up with TRBD1. This CDR3 is built from 16 residues. Germline V lookup: CDR1 ENHRY, CDR2 SYGVKD. V lost 2 bases to trimming and J lost 4 bases; unmatched junction nucleotides: 8. The CDR3: CAISEGGQGEIYGYTF. The CDR3 bases are TGTGCCATCAGTGAGGGGGGACAGGGAGAAATCTATGGCTACACCTTC.

Regarding this clonotype: It may be a read error: a sequence one base away is much more abundant. V and J are TRBV29-1 and TRBJ2-7; D not certain. This CDR3 is 12 amino acids long. Deletions cut 8 bases from V and 3 bases from J, with 14 bases between. Germline V gene sequence: CDR1 SQVTM, CDR2 ANQGSEA. The CDR3 protein is CSLYRSSYEQYF. The CDR3 DNA is TGCAGCCTTTATCGGTCAAGCTACGAGCAGTACTTC.

This clonotype was counted at least ten times. V usage is TRBV28 and J usage is TRBJ2-7; 8 bases are shared with TRBD2. V shed 5 bases, J shed 4 bases, and the junction held 10 bases outside the gene matches. This CDR3 is built from 15 residues. Germline CDR1 reads MDHEN; CDR2 reads SYDVKM. The CDR3: CASSPTAGASYEQYF. The CDR3, as DNA: TGTGCCAGCAGTCCGACAGCGGGAGCCTCTTACGAGCAGTACTTC.

This clonotype was counted at least ten times. This chain's CDR3 is CAIRAVGINTYEQYF. The CDR3 nucleotides read TGTGCCATCAGAGCTGTGGGGATAAACACCTACGAGCAGTACTTC. This chain uses TRBV10-3 with TRBJ2-7; unclear D gene. The CDR3 has 15 residues. V shed 6 bases and J shed 2 bases, with 17 bases lying between them. Germline CDR1 ENHRY, CDR2 SYGVKD.

Ten or more counts support this clonotype. The gene calls are TRBV6-1 and TRBJ1-1; TRBD1 is a possible D gene (5 bases). The length of the CDR3 is 14 residues. Trimming shortened V by 7 bases and J by 0 bases, and 12 bases separated the two germline ends. The germline gives CDR1 MNHNS, CDR2 SASEGT. The CDR3 bases are TGTGCCAGCACTCGAGGGGCGGTGAACACTGAAGCTTTCTTT. Translating it yields CASTRGAVNTEAFF.

As to this clonotype: The conserved phenylalanine or tryptophan normally closing the CDR3 is absent here, so this likely arose from a read error. The chain couples TRBV6-1 to TRBJ2-7, with 7 bases aligning to TRBD1. The CDR3 runs 14 residues. CDR1 MNHNS and CDR2 SASEGT come from the germline V gene. Trimming at V came to 8 bases and at J to 2 bases, leaving 9 bases not matched to a gene. The CDR3 loop reads CASQNGQGAYEQYL. In nucleotides, the CDR3 is TGTGCCAGCCAGAATGGGCAGGGGGCCTACGAGCAGTACCTC.

The chain uses TRBV7-2 and TRBJ2-3; D unresolved. The V gene lost 0 bases and the J gene lost 0 bases, with 4 bases spanning the gap. Looked up from germline, CDR1 is SGHTA and CDR2 is FQGNSA. The CDR3 length is 14 residues. The CDR3 protein is CASSLATSTDTQYF. In DNA, the CDR3 is TGTGCCAGCAGCTTAGCGACAAGCACAGATACGCAGTATTTT.